Following are 24 T cell receptor beta chains from one sample sequenced in a study of CD8+CD57+ T cells in acquired aplastic anemia (dated by TCRdb to the late 2010s). The sequencing machine was an Illumina HiSeq 2000. TCR beta VDJ combination and CDR3 sequence profiling used genomic DNA as the template. In-frame beta chains were kept once TCRdb had trimmed the public reads at Q25 with fastp and called clones with MiXCR. All rows with the same CDR3 protein become a single entry with the most common DNA and genes. The sample includes 150,000 to 200,000 distinct CDR3 sequences, with less than 60% observed a single time. Around 9.7% of the sample goes to the ten largest clones. Flow cytometry had shown CD8+CD57+ cell expansion in the patients selected for sequencing. The sequencing sample was made of sorted CD4+, CD8+, or CD8+CD57+ T cells (not recorded which) from PBMCs. The source is a human donor with aplastic anemia.

V is TRBV25-1 and J is TRBJ1-1; D not certain. The germline V gene has CDR1 MGHDK and CDR2 SYGVNS. CDR3 length: 12 amino acids. Trimming cost V 6 bases and J 5 bases, with 10 bases left between them. In DNA form, the CDR3 reads TGTGCCAGCAGCCCGTGGAGAACTGAAGCTTTCTTT. Protein sequence: CASSPWRTEAFF.

This chain uses TRBV5-4 with TRBJ1-6; 8 bases are a match to TRBD1. The CDR3 runs to 13 residues. Germline V gives CDR1 SGHNT, CDR2 YYREEE (reference sequence). With 4 bases clipped from V and 11 bases from J, the junction kept 5 bases outside the gene matches. CDR3 in DNA: TGTGCCAGCAGCCAACCAGGGGGCACACCCCTCCACTTT. It is translated as CASSQPGGTPLHF.

The V gene is TRBV7-9, the J gene TRBJ2-7; no clear D gene. Germline V lookup: CDR1 SEHNR, CDR2 FQNEAQ (reference sequence). The CDR3 loop spans 15 amino acids. V lost 3 bases to trimming and J lost 6 bases, with 18 bases between them. The CDR3 nucleotides are TGTGCCAGCAGCTTCGTTCGCTCGCAGGATTCCGAGCAGTACTTC. This translates into CASSFVRSQDSEQYF. Together with reference TRBV7-9 and TRBJ2-7, the CDR3 gives the full variable domain: DTGVSQNPRHKITKRGQNVTFRCDPISEHNRLYWYRQTLGQGPEFLTYFQNEAQLEKSRLLSDRFSAERPKGSFSTLEIQRTEQGDSAMYLCASSFVRSQDSEQYFGPGTRLTVT.

The chain employs TRBV10-3 and TRBJ1-1; tentative D call: TRBD1 (5 bases). The CDR3 totals 14 residues. Germline lookup yields CDR1 ENHRY and CDR2 SYGVKD. Deletions cut 10 bases from V and 5 bases from J, with 20 bases between. The CDR3 loop reads CASSWGPLRTEAFF. The DNA for the CDR3 is TGTGCCAGCAGCTGGGGCCCCCTCAGGACTGAAGCTTTCTTT.

This clonotype has at least ten counts. V gene TRBV11-3 combines with J gene TRBJ1-3; a possible D gene is TRBD1 (5 bases). Germline lookup yields CDR1 SGHNT and CDR2 YENEEA. The CDR3 sequence is 14 residues long. V lost 7 bases and J 0 bases, leaving 10 bases between the germline ends. The DNA for the CDR3 is TGTGCCAGCAAGAGGGGTGACTCTGGAAACACCATATATTTT. Amino acids: CASKRGDSGNTIYF.

Note on this clonotype: Given a much more abundant clone one base away, this may be a read error. J is TRBJ2-1 and V is TRBV20-1; possible D gene TRBD2, 5 bases. CDR1 is DFQATT and CDR2 is SNEGSKA in the germline V gene (reference sequence). The CDR3 consists of 13 residues. The CDR3, as DNA: TGCAGTGTAGTGGGGAGCTCCTACAATGAGCAGCTCTTC. This codes for CSVVGSSYNEQLF.

This clonotype was counted ten times or more. The V and J genes are TRBV7-8 and TRBJ2-5, with TRBD2 matching over 9 bases. Germline CDR1 reads SGHVS; CDR2 reads FQNEAQ. The CDR3 consists of 16 residues. The junction had 8 bases not matched to a gene; V was cut back by 2 bases and J by 4 bases. The CDR3 DNA is TGTGCCAGCAGCTTATGGGCGGGGGGGCCCGGAGAGACCCAGTACTTC. Translated, it gives CASSLWAGGPGETQYF.

The chain recombines TRBV19 with TRBJ2-1; TRBD2 aligns across 9 bases. Per the germline V gene, CDR1 is LNHDA and CDR2 is SQIVND (reference sequence). V was clipped by 4 bases and J by 5 bases; unmatched bases: 3. This CDR3 has 14 amino acids. The CDR3 nucleotides are TGTGCCAGTAGTAATCCTAGCGGGAACAATGAGCAGTTCTTC. This gives the protein CASSNPSGNNEQFF.

The chain carries TRBV12-3 or TRBV12-4 and TRBJ1-6, with no clear D. The CDR3 spans 14 residues. With 3 bases removed from V and 2 bases from J, the gap between germline ends came to 5 bases. As DNA, the CDR3 is TGTGCCAGCAGTTTGTTGGCCTATAATTCACCCCTCCACTTT. This encodes CASSLLAYNSPLHF.

As to this clonotype: One junction end disagrees with the germline gene, perhaps due to a read error. The chain is built from TRBV11-3 and TRBJ2-2; D might be TRBD2 (7 bases). The CDR3 is made up of 15 amino acids. Germline CDR1 is SGHNT and CDR2 is YENEEA. CDR3 in DNA: TGTACCAGCAGCCGAGGGGGGGTGAAAACCGGGGAGCTGTTTTTT. Translated: CTSSRGGVKTGELFF.

J is TRBJ1-3 and V is TRBV2; D is ambiguous. V was shortened by 10 bases and J by 0 bases, with 13 bases between the two germline ends. This CDR3 is built from 14 residues. Germline CDR1 SNHLY, CDR2 FYNNEI. The CDR3 reads CATTPEYSGNTIYF. For the CDR3, the DNA is TGTGCCACCACACCGGAGTACTCTGGAAACACCATATATTTT.

V and J are TRBV20-1 and TRBJ2-7; perhaps TRBD1 as D (6 bases). V dropped 6 bases and J dropped 7 bases, with 16 bases sitting between them. Germline V gene data show CDR1 as DFQATT and CDR2 as SNEGSKA (reference sequence). The CDR3 extends over 12 amino acids. The CDR3 spells CSASRGKGEQYF. The CDR3 nucleotides read TGCAGTGCCTCTAGGGGGAAGGGGGAGCAGTACTTC.

The chain carries TRBV29-1 and TRBJ2-5, with D perhaps assigned TRBD1 or TRBD2 (5 bases each). The V gene lost 8 bases and the J gene lost 5 bases, with 15 bases spanning the gap. The CDR3 sequence is 12 residues long. CDR1 is SQVTM and CDR2 is ANQGSEA in the germline V gene. CDR3 nucleotides: TGCAGCACCAGAGGCAGGGAGGAGACCCAGTACTTC. Protein: CSTRGREETQYF.

This sequence joins TRBV2 and TRBJ2-3; 7 bases line up with TRBD1. CDR1 is SNHLY and CDR2 is FYNNEI in the germline V gene. The CDR3 has 14 amino acids. The ends lost 8 bases at V and 5 bases at J; junction bases unmatched: 10. CDR3 amino acids: CASVEPRTGDTQYF. The CDR3 DNA follows: TGTGCCAGCGTTGAGCCCAGGACAGGAGATACGCAGTATTTT.

This clonotype was seen just once. The rearrangement joins TRBV29-1 to TRBJ2-2; tentatively, D is TRBD1 or TRBD2 (5 bases each). V lost 6 bases to trimming and J lost 9 bases, with 11 bases between them. The CDR3 is made up of 11 amino acids. Germline CDR1 is SQVTM and CDR2 is ANQGSEA. CDR3 sequence (DNA): TGCAGCGTCGCAGGGAGCAGGGAGCTGTTTTTT. Translating gives CSVAGSRELFF.

This chain links TRBV10-3 with TRBJ2-2; 9 nucleotides agree with TRBD1. Germline CDR1 is ENHRY and CDR2 is SYGVKD. V dropped 6 bases and J dropped 4; count of bases not matched to a gene: 3. This CDR3 is 14 amino acids long. CDR3 nucleotides: TGTGCCATCAGGACAGGGGGGAGCACCGGGGAGCTGTTTTTT. Protein sequence: CAIRTGGSTGELFF.

J is TRBJ2-2 and V is TRBV6-1, with 7 bases matching TRBD2. This CDR3 is 18 amino acids long. In germline, CDR1 is MNHNS, CDR2 SASEGT. V lost 6 bases, J lost 1 base, and 14 bases stayed unmatched. CDR3: CASRPSPGTTKNTGELFF. CDR3 bases: TGTGCCAGCAGGCCGAGCCCCGGGACTACAAAGAACACCGGGGAGCTGTTTTTT.

In its sample, this clonotype was seen many times. The CDR3 spells CASVGGAPAETQYF. The CDR3 nucleotides read TGTGCCAGCGTCGGGGGAGCTCCGGCGGAGACCCAGTACTTC. The V gene is TRBV7-9, the J gene TRBJ2-5; possible D gene TRBD2, 6 bases. Looked up from germline, CDR1 is SEHNR and CDR2 is FQNEAQ (reference sequence). The CDR3 runs 14 residues. V gave up 8 bases and J gave up 5 bases, with 18 bases separating them.

V usage is TRBV7-3 and J usage is TRBJ2-3; no clear D gene. V lost 3 bases to trimming and J lost 2 bases, with 9 bases between them. The germline CDR1 and CDR2 sequences are SGHTA and FQGTGA. The CDR3 sequence is 14 residues long. The CDR3 is CASSLTHSTDTQYF. The DNA for the CDR3 is TGTGCCAGCAGCTTGACGCATTCCACAGATACGCAGTATTTT.

The DNA of the CDR3 is TGTGCCACCAGCGGTCGATTACAAGAGACCCAGTACTTC. Protein: CATSGRLQETQYF. V usage is TRBV15 and J usage is TRBJ2-5; D uncertain. CDR3 size: 13 residues. V lost 5 bases to trimming and J lost 2 bases, with 9 bases between them. Germline assignment: CDR1 LNHNV and CDR2 YYDKDF (reference sequence).

The gene calls are TRBV10-3 and TRBJ2-7, with TRBD2 identical over 7 bases. CDR1 and CDR2 from the germline V gene are ENHRY and SYGVKD. The CDR3 sequence is 16 residues long. V dropped 5 bases and J dropped 5; count of bases not matched to a gene: 15. CDR3 in amino acids: CAISRGGAGTDDEQYF. The CDR3, as DNA: TGTGCCATCAGTAGGGGAGGGGCAGGGACGGACGACGAGCAGTACTTC.

V and J are TRBV9 and TRBJ2-3; TRBD1 agrees at 9 bases. This CDR3 is 18 amino acids long. Germline V gene lookup returns CDR1 SGDLS and CDR2 YYNGEE. With 0 bases clipped from V and 2 bases from J, the junction kept 10 bases outside the gene matches. The CDR3 region is CASSVALGTGLNTDTQYF. The CDR3 DNA sequence: TGTGCCAGCAGCGTAGCTCTCGGGACAGGGCTCAACACAGATACGCAGTATTTT.

The chain links TRBV7-9 to TRBJ2-7, with 9 bases that match TRBD1. After removal of 5 bases from V and 7 bases from J, the junction contained 12 bases not matched to a gene. The CDR3 sequence is 15 residues long. Germline CDR1 SEHNR, CDR2 FQNEAQ (reference sequence). CDR3 in amino acids: CASSVDGTGPGEQYF. The CDR3 DNA follows: TGTGCCAGCAGCGTAGATGGGACAGGGCCGGGGGAGCAGTACTTC.

This chain uses TRBV10-3 with TRBJ2-3; the D gene is possibly TRBD2 (6 bases). Germline CDR1 and CDR2: ENHRY and SYGVKD. The CDR3 runs 12 residues. Trimming cost V 6 bases and J 9 bases, with 13 bases left between them. The CDR3 sequence is CAISETSFTQYF. The CDR3 nucleotides are TGTGCCATCAGCGAAACTAGCTTCACGCAGTATTTT.